This T cell receptor (beta chain) was documented in a study of cytomegalovirus exposure and HLA in healthy donors. Broader study findings: Earlier findings revealed that most TCR beta V segments proved productive either about 87% or about 30% of the time. Later analysis showed TCR association rates varying by HLA locus, highest for DRB1 and lowest for HLA-C. The study labeled fewer than 200 TCR beta chains cytomegalovirus-associated. Sequencing had likely introduced a cluster of highly shared sequence variants as an artifact.

Primers included in the PCR were 60 Vbeta and 13 Jbeta primers. Only in-frame clones appear in the TCRdb table, and some are missing; sequencing was by immunoSEQ multiplex PCR. The sample shows around 130,000 clones, approximately 72% of them seen only once. This clone was seen once. The antigen is unknown. This CDR3 comprises 14 residues. Between the trimmed V and J ends, which lost 7 bases and 4 bases, there was a span of 17 bases. From germline, CDR1 is GTSNPN and CDR2 SVGIG (reference sequence). This TCR derives from a human donor in good health. Sequencing was carried out using PBMCs. V gene TRBV30 combines with J gene TRBJ2-4; D remains unclear. The CDR3 is CAFTGGYKKNIQYF. In nucleotides, the CDR3 is TGTGCCTTTACCGGCGGCTACAAGAAAAACATTCAGTACTTC.